The TCR beta chain described here comes from a study of blood T cell repertoires in COVID-19. Study-wide background: The United States, Italy and Spain were the sources of the acute and convalescent COVID-19 samples. In each case, the material was cDNA or gDNA derived from T cells, B-cell-depleted T cells, or PBMCs.

Authors' processing steps: Estimation of nucleated cell counts was performed using reference gene primer amplification. Some clones are missing from TCRdb's copy, which holds only in-frame ones; the method was immunoSEQ multiplex PCR. The V and J calls and clone size are taken from that table; D and trimming were inferred from the DNA. Here the sample spans under 150,000 clones, around three quarters being singletons. Trimming took 5 bases from V and 5 from J; bases not matched to a gene: 6. The CDR3 is made up of 14 amino acids. Germline assignment: CDR1 SGHTA and CDR2 FQGNSA. The chain couples TRBV7-2 to TRBJ1-2; 9 positions match TRBD1. The TCR comes from a man older than 75 with acute or convalescent COVID-19. The sample taken for sequencing was peripheral blood. For the CDR3, the DNA is TGTGCCAGCAGCCCGGACAGGGGACCTTATGGCTACACCTTC. Protein: CASSPDRGPYGYTF.